This TCR beta chain was captured by sequencing in a study of T cells in Graves' hyperthyroidism and ophthalmopathy. Broader study findings: Most clonotypes that expanded in the thyroid above 0.001 also showed up in blood.

This clonotype was seen only a few times. What it binds is not known. Graves' hyperthyroidism qualified as stable when ophthalmopathy did not progress within 18 months. Each 10 ml fresh peripheral blood draw supplied the PBMCs. The CDR3 covers 17 residues. From germline, CDR1 is MNHEY and CDR2 SVGEGT. V gave up 5 bases and J gave up 4 bases; unmatched junction bases: 15. There were TCR beta CDR3 regions amplified from RNA transcripts. HTBI primers were employed in a first-round RT-PCR of the TCR CDR3. TCRdb analysed the multiplex PCR reads with MiXCR anew, one entry per CDR3 protein. The sample shows approximately 740,000 distinct CDR3 sequences, 13% to 15% of them seen only once.

The material sequenced was blood. The clonotype comes from a woman younger than 30 with Graves' hyperthyroidism. This chain uses TRBV6-2 or TRBV6-3 with TRBJ2-3, with 7 positions matching TRBD1. The CDR3 sequence: CASSITSTGAGADTQYF. The DNA for the CDR3 is TGTGCCAGCAGTATCACCTCTACAGGGGCAGGGGCAGATACGCAGTATTTT.